This T cell receptor (beta chain) was found in a study of blood T cell repertoires in COVID-19. Measured with immunoSEQ multiplex PCR; TCRdb has only the in-frame clones, and not every one. Of under 200,000 clones listed, around nine tenths are singletons. Sequencing input: peripheral blood. The TCR was taken from a woman in her 70s with COVID-19, enrolled during active disease.

CDR3 in DNA: TGTGCCAGCAGTTTTTATAGCGGGGGCCCTGCGAACACCGGGGAGCTGTTTTTT. It yields the protein CASSFYSGGPANTGELFF. The chain employs TRBV27 and TRBJ2-2, with 9 bases lining up with TRBD2. CDR1 and CDR2 from the germline V gene are MNHEY and SMNVEV (reference sequence). V gave up 3 bases and J gave up 0 bases; unmatched junction bases: 8. The length of the CDR3 is 18 residues.